This TCR beta chain was documented in a study of cytomegalovirus exposure and HLA in healthy donors (TCRdb year 2017). For the study in its entirety: A later analysis indicated that the 100 to 150 validation repertoires were generated on the platform also employed for the 666 repertoires of the first cohort. To predict cytomegalovirus infection status, the study brought together high-throughput TCR immunosequencing, statistical association of individual TCRs with disease status, and machine learning. In addition to the first cohort of several hundred subjects, a separate validation cohort of over 90 different subjects was used. The study was designed to test whether signatures of past pathogen exposure could be identified by cataloging public T cell receptors.

A remark on this clone: Its target antigen remains unknown. Base qualities are not at hand, and no much larger clone is one base apart.

The donors were included in the validation cohort of approximately 130 subjects, a group kept apart from the roughly 680-subject first cohort. Library preparation used the immunoSEQ multiplex PCR assay. The source study handled its data this way. A statistical classification framework was built to diagnose cytomegalovirus status from the catalog of TCR beta chain sequences. TCRdb provides this immuneACCESS table in a form limited to in-frame rearrangements. Some clones are lacking; in checked studies, under half of them reflect an unresolved V gene, and why the rest are absent is not known. V and J calls and clone size come straight from that table; D and trimming were deduced from the DNA. The table for this sample lists around 190,000 clones; roughly 85% of them were counted only once. Of the sample, 15% to 20% falls within the top ten clones. The CDR3 has 16 amino acids, counting the end cysteine and phenylalanine. Of the read, only the CDR3 DNA is kept; its 48 bases are in frame from base 1. For this chain, trimming is 2 bases at the V end and 6 bases at the J end, and the number of junction bases without a gene match is 8. According to the germline V gene (reference sequence), CDR1 reads LNHDA and CDR2 reads SQIVND.

What the work shows at the level of the full study, not this receptor alone: A later analysis lacked HLA typing for the validation cohort, so it scored co-occurrence in that cohort across all 120 or so repertoires. The classifier was reported to diagnose cytomegalovirus status with high specificity and sensitivity in both the original and validation cohorts. The study gave a list of under 200 TCR beta chains associated with cytomegalovirus. Most TCR sequences were observed very rarely across donors, whereas some public TCRs were present in many individuals. The authors suggested that the approach could potentially be generalized to other disease states and immunological phenotypes. In a later analysis, TCRs clustered in the first cohort were found to also tend to co-occur in the 130 or so validation repertoires, with around 94% of cluster scores above 0. A few of the identified cytomegalovirus-associated TCR beta chains were confirmed in vitro to be specific for cytomegalovirus antigens.

This clonotype was obtained from a man aged 18 to 29 in good health and CMV-seropositive. The chain joins TRBV19 to TRBJ2-3; TRBD2 aligns with 10 central bases. Sequenced sample: PBMCs. The bases read TGTGCCAGTAGTATAAGGGGAGCGGGAGGGCCGGATACGCAGTATTTT. The encoded protein is CASSIRGAGGPDTQYF.